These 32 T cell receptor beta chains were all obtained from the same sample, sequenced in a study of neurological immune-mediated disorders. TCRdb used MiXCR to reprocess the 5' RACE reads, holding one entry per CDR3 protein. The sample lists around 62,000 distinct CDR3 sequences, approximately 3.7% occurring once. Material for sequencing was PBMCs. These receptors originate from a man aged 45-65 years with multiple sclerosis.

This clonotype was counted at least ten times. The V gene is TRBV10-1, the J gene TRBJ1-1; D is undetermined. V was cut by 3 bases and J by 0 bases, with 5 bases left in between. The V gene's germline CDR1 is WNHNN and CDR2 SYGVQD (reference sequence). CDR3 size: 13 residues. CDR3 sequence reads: CASSDGLNTEAFF. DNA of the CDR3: TGCGCCAGCAGTGACGGACTGAACACTGAAGCTTTCTTT.

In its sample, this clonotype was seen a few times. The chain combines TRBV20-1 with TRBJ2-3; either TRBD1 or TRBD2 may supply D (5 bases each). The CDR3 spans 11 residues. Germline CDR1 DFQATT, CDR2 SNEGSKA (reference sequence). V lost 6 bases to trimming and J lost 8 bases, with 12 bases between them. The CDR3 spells CSATRGGTQYF. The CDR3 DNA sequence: TGCAGTGCGACGCGTGGGGGTACGCAGTATTTT.

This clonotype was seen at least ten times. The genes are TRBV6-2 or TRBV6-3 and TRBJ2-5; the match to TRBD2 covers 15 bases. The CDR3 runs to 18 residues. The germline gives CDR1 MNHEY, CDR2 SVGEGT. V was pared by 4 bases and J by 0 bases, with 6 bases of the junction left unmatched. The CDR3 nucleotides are TGTGCCAGCAGTTGGGGGACTAGCGGGGGGACGTACCAAGAGACCCAGTACTTC. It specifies CASSWGTSGGTYQETQYF.

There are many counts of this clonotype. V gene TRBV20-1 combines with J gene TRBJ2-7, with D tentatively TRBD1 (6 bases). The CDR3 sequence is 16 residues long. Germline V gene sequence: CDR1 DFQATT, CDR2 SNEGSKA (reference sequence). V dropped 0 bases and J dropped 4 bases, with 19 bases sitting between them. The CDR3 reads CSARDHEGVTQYEQYF. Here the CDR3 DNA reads TGCAGTGCTAGAGATCATGAGGGGGTTACACAATACGAGCAGTACTTC.

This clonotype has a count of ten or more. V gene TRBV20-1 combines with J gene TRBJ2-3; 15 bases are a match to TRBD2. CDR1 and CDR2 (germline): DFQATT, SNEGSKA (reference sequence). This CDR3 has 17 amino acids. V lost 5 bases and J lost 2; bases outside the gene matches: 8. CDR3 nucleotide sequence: TGCAGTGCTCCGGGACTAGCGGGGGGAAGACACACAGATACGCAGTATTTT. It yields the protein CSAPGLAGGRHTDTQYF.

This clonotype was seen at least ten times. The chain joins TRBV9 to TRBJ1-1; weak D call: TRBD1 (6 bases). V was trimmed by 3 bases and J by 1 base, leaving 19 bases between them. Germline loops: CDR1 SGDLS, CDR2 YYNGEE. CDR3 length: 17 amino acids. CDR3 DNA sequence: TGTGCCAGCAGCGACGGAGTGGGGGCTGAAAGGAACACTGAAGCTTTCTTT. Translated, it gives CASSDGVGAERNTEAFF.

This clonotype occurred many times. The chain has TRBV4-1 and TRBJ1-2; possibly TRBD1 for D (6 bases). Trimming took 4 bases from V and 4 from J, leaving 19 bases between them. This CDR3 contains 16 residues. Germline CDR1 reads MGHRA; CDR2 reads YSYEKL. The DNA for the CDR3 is TGCGCCAGCAGCCGCAACTCCGGACAGCAAAGCTATGGCTACACCTTC. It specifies CASSRNSGQQSYGYTF.

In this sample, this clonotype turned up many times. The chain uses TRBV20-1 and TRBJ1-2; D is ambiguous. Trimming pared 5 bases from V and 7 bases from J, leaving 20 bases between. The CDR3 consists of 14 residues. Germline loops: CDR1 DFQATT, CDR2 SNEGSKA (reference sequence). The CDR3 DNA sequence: TGCAGTGCTCCCCGGACCGCGGCGGTAGGTGGCTACACCTTC. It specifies CSAPRTAAVGGYTF.

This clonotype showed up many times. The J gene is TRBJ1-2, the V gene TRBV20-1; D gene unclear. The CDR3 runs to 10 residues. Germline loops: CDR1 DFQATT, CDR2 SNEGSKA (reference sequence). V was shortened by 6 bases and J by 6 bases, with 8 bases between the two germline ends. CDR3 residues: CSAQRDGYTF. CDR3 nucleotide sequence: TGCAGTGCCCAGCGGGATGGCTACACCTTC.

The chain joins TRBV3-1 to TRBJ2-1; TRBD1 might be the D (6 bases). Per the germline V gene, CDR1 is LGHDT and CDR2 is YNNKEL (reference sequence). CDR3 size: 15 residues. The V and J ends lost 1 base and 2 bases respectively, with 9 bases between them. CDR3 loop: CASSQAPGAYNEQFF. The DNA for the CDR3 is TGTGCCAGCAGCCAAGCCCCAGGGGCCTACAATGAGCAGTTCTTC.

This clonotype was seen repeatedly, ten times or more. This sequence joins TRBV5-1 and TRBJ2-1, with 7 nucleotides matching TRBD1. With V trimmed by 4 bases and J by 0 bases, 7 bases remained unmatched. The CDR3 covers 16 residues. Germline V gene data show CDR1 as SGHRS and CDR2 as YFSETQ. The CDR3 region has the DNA TGCGCCAGCAGCCTACAGGGGTCCAGCTCCTACAATGAGCAGTTCTTC. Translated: CASSLQGSSSYNEQFF.

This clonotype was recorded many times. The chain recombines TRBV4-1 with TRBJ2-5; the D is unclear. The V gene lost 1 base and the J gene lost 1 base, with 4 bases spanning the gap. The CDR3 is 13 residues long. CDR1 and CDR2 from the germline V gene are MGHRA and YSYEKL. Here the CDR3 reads CASSQGFQETQYF. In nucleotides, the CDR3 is TGCGCCAGCAGCCAAGGTTTCCAAGAGACCCAGTACTTC.

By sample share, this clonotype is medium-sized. The CDR3 here is CSASLNRGHTEAFF. CDR3 DNA: TGCAGTGCTAGTCTGAACAGGGGGCACACTGAAGCTTTCTTT. J is TRBJ1-1 and V is TRBV20-1; 9 bases align to TRBD1. Germline V gene lookup returns CDR1 DFQATT and CDR2 SNEGSKA (reference sequence). The J segment lost 3 bases and the V segment lost 3 bases, leaving 5 bases of the junction unmatched. The CDR3 loop spans 14 amino acids.

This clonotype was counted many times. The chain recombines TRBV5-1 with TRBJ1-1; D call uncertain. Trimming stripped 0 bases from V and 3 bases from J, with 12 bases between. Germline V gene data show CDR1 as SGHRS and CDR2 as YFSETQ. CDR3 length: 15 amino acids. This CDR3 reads CASSLGDSPDTEAFF. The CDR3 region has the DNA TGCGCCAGCAGCTTGGGAGATAGCCCGGACACTGAAGCTTTCTTT. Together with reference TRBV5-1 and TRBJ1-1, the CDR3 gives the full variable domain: KAGVTQTPRYLIKTRGQQVTLSCSPISGHRSVSWYQQTPGQGLQFLFEYFSETQRNKGNFPGRFSGRQFSNSRSEMNVSTLELGDSALYLCASSLGDSPDTEAFFGQGTRLTVV.

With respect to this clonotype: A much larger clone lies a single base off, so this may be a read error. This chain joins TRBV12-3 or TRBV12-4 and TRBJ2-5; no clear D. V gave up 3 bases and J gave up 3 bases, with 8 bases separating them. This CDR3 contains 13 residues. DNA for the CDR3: TGTGCCAGCAGTTTTGGGAAGAAAGAGACCCAGTACTTC. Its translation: CASSFGKKETQYF.

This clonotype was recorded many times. The CDR3 spells CASTKGGGTDTQYF. CDR3 DNA sequence: TGTGCCAGCACCAAAGGGGGGGGCACAGATACGCAGTATTTT. The genes are TRBV9 and TRBJ2-3; maybe TRBD2 (7 bases). Trimming stripped 6 bases from V and 1 base from J, with 12 bases between. The CDR3 has 14 amino acids. Germline values: CDR1 SGDLS, CDR2 YYNGEE.

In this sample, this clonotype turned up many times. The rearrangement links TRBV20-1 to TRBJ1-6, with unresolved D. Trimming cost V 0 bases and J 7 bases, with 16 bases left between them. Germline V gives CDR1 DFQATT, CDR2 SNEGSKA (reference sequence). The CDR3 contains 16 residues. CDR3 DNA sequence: TGCAGTGCTAGAGATCCCCTCATCGGCAGGAATTCACCCCTCCACTTT. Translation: CSARDPLIGRNSPLHF.

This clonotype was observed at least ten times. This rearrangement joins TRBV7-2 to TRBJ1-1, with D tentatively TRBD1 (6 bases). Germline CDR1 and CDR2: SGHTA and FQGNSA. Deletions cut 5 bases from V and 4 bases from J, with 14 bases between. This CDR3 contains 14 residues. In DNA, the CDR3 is TGTGCCAGCAGCCCGGGGGGGGCAATCACTGAAGCTTTCTTT. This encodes CASSPGGAITEAFF.

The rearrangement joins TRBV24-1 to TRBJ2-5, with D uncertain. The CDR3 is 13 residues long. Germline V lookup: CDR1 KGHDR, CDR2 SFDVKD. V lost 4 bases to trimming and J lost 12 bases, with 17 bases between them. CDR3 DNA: TGTGCCACCAGTGACCATTATGTGGAGACAAAGTACTTC. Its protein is CATSDHYVETKYF.

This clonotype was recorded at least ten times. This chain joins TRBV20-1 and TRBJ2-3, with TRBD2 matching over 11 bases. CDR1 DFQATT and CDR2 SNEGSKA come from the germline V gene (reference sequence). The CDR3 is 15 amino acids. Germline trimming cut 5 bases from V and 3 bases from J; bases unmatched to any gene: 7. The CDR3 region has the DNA TGCAGTGCTCCTAGCGGGGGGCGGAGGACAGATACGCAGTATTTT. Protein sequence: CSAPSGGRRTDTQYF.

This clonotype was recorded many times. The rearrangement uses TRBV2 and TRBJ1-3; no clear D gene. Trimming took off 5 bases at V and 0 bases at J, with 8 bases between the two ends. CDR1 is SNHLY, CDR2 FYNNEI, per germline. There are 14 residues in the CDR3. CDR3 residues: CASSFLSSGNTIYF. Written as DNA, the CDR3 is TGTGCCAGCAGTTTTCTTAGCTCTGGAAACACCATATATTTT.

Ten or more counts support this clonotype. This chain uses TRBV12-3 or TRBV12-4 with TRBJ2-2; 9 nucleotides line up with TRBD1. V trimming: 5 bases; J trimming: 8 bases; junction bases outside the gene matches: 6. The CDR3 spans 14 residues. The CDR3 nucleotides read TGTGCCAGCAGTCCCGGGACAGGGCGAGGGGAGCTGTTTTTT. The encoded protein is CASSPGTGRGELFF.

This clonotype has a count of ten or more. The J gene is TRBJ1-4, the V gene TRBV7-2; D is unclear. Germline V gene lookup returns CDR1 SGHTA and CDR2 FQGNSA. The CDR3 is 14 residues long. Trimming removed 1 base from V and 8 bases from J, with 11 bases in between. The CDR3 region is CASSLEGRGEKLFF. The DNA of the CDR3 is TGTGCCAGCAGCTTAGAGGGAAGAGGAGAAAAACTGTTTTTT.

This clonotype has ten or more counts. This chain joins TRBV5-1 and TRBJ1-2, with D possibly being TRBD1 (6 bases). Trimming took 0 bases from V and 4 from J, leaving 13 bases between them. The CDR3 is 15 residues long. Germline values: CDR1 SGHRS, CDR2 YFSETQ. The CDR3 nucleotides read TGCGCCAGCAGCTTGGGGACAGCCCGGCTCTATGGCTACACCTTC. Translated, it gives CASSLGTARLYGYTF.

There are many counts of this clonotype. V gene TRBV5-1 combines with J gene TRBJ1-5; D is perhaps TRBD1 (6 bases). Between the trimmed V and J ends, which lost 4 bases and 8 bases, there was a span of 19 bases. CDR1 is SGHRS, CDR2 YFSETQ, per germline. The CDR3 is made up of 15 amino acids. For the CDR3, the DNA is TGCGCCAGCAGCAAAACGACAGGTCCGGGGGAGCCCCAGCATTTT. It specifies CASSKTTGPGEPQHF.

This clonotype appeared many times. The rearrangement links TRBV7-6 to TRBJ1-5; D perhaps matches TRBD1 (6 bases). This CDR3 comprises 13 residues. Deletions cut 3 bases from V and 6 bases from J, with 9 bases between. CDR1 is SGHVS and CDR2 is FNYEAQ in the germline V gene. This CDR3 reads CASSLDRSQPQHF. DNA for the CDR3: TGTGCCAGCAGCTTGGACAGAAGTCAGCCCCAGCATTTT.

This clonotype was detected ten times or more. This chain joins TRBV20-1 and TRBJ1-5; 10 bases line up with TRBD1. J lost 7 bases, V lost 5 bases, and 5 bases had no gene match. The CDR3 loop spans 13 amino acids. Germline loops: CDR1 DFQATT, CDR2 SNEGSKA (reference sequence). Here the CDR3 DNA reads TGCAGTGCTGGACAGGGGGTGGAGCAGCCCCAGCATTTT. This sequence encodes CSAGQGVEQPQHF.

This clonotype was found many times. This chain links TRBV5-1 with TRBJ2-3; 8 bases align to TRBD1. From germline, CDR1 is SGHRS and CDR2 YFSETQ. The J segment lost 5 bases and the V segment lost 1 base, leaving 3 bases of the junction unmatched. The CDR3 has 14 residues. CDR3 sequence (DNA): TGCGCCAGCAGCTTGAGTACAGGGGGAGATACGCAGTATTTT. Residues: CASSLSTGGDTQYF. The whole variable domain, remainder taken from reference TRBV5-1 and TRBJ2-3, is KAGVTQTPRYLIKTRGQQVTLSCSPISGHRSVSWYQQTPGQGLQFLFEYFSETQRNKGNFPGRFSGRQFSNSRSEMNVSTLELGDSALYLCASSLSTGGDTQYFGPGTRLTVL.

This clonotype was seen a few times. CDR3: CASSLEASRNYGYTF. In nucleotides, the CDR3 is TGCGCCAGCAGCTTGGAGGCCAGTCGAAACTATGGCTACACCTTC. The chain carries TRBV5-1 and TRBJ1-2; no reliable D call. V dropped 0 bases and J dropped 2 bases, with 11 bases sitting between them. The CDR3 has 15 residues. Germline V gene sequence: CDR1 SGHRS, CDR2 YFSETQ.

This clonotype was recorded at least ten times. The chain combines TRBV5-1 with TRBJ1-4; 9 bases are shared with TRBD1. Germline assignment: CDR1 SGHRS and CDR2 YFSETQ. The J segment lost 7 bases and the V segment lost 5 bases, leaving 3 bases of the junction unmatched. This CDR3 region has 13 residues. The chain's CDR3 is CASRRDRAEKLFF. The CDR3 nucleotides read TGCGCCAGCAGACGGGACAGGGCTGAAAAACTGTTTTTT.

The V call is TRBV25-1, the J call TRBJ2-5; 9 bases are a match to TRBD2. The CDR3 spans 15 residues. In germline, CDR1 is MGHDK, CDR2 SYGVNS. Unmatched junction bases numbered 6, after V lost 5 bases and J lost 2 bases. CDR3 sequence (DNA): TGTGCCAGCAGTCTTCCAGCGGGGGGACAAGAGACCCAGTACTTC. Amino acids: CASSLPAGGQETQYF.

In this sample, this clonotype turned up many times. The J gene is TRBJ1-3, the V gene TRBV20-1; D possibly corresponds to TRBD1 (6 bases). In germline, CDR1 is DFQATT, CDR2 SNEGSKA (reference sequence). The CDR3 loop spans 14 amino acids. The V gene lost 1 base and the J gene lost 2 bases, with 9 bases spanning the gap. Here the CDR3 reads CSARVNRAGNTIYF. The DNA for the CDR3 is TGCAGTGCTAGAGTCAACAGGGCTGGAAACACCATATATTTT.